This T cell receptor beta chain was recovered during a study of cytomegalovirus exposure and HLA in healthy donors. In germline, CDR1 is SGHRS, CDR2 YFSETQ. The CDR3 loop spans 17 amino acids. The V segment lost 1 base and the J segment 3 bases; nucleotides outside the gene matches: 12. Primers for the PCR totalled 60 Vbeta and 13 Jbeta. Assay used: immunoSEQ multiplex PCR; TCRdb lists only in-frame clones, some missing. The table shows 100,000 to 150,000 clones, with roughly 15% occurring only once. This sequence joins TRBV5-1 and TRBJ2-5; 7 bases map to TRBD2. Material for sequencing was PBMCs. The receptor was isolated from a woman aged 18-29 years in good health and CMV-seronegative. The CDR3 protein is CASSLLPRGVVEETQYF. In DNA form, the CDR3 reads TGCGCCAGCAGCTTGCTCCCCCGGGGGGTGGTCGAAGAGACCCAGTACTTC.